This T cell receptor (beta chain) was sequenced in a study of identical twins. Study-wide findings and caveats: A partial confounding effect on zero-insertion analyses could come from invariant MAIT and iNKT cells. Less excess twin sharing appeared in beta out-of-frame sequences. Donors were not followed over many years; analysis was cross-sectional.

MiXCR was run by TCRdb on the 5' RACE reads, yielding one entry per CDR3 protein. Of 750,000 to 950,000 distinct CDR3 sequences in the sample, about 12% were seen once. V dropped 8 bases and J dropped 6; count of bases not matched to a gene: 11. The CDR3 length is 14 residues. CDR1 is MGHDK, CDR2 SYGVNS, per germline. This clonotype was seen more than once but under ten times. Its cognate antigen is unknown. This sample was also put to use in a study of yellow fever vaccine responses in identical twins.

Sequencing was done on a sample of PBMCs. This clonotype was obtained from a woman aged 18-30 years in good health. This chain connects TRBV25-1 to TRBJ2-7; 9 positions agree with TRBD2. CDR3 in amino acids: CASQRGTSHFEQYF. The CDR3 region has the DNA TGTGCCAGCCAGCGGGGGACTAGCCATTTCGAGCAGTACTTC.